Presented here are 20 T cell receptor beta chains from one specimen sequenced in a study of T cells in Graves' hyperthyroidism and ophthalmopathy. What was amplified from RNA transcripts were TCR beta CDR3 regions. TCR CDR3 underwent first-round RT-PCR with the HTBI primer set. Via MiXCR, TCRdb re-called the multiplex PCR reads, giving one row per CDR3 protein. The sample has under 300,000 distinct CDR3 sequences, roughly 13% seen once. Sample: blood. Every receptor here comes from a woman aged 35 to 49 with Graves' hyperthyroidism.

This clonotype was detected ten times or more. The CDR3 is CSATYSGRGTDTQYF. Written as DNA, the CDR3 is TGCAGTGCTACCTATAGCGGGAGGGGCACAGATACGCAGTATTTT. The genes are TRBV20-1 and TRBJ2-3; 11 bases are shared with TRBD2. The CDR3 spans 15 residues. The ends lost 4 bases at V and 1 base at J; junction bases unmatched: 4. Germline CDR1 is DFQATT and CDR2 is SNEGSKA (reference sequence).

This clonotype has ten or more counts. The chain joins TRBV15 to TRBJ1-2; 7 nucleotides align to TRBD1. This CDR3 has 15 residues. V shed 4 bases and J 4 bases; nucleotides not matched to a gene: 9. The germline CDR1 and CDR2 sequences are LNHNV and YYDKDF (reference sequence). CDR3 sequence (DNA): TGTGCCACCAGCAATAAGAATTACAGGGGCTATGGCTACACCTTC. Translated, it gives CATSNKNYRGYGYTF.

This clonotype has ten or more counts. The rearrangement joins TRBV5-6 to TRBJ2-1; possibly TRBD2 for D (6 bases). The CDR3 has 16 residues. CDR1 and CDR2 (germline): SGHDT, YYEEEE. V lost 0 bases to trimming and J lost 0 bases, with 10 bases between them. Here the CDR3 DNA reads TGTGCCAGCAGCTTGGTCACGGGGGTCTCCTACAATGAGCAGTTCTTC. Amino acids: CASSLVTGVSYNEQFF.

In this sample, this clonotype turned up many times. This chain links TRBV3-1 with TRBJ1-2, with unresolved D. Trimming took off 0 bases at V and 4 bases at J, with 12 bases between the two ends. CDR1 and CDR2 (germline): LGHDT, YNNKEL (reference sequence). The CDR3 spans 15 residues. CDR3 nucleotide sequence: TGTGCCAGCAGCCAAGATCTCCCGGTTCCCTATGGCTACACCTTC. This codes for CASSQDLPVPYGYTF.

The J gene is TRBJ1-2, the V gene TRBV5-1; possibly TRBD1 for D (5 bases). Germline V gene data show CDR1 as SGHRS and CDR2 as YFSETQ. Trimming took off 0 bases at V and 5 bases at J, with 17 bases between the two ends. The CDR3 runs to 16 residues. The CDR3 is CASSLDPGRMAYGYTF. CDR3 nucleotides: TGCGCCAGCAGCTTGGACCCGGGACGGATGGCGTATGGCTACACCTTC.

This clonotype was counted at least ten times. The chain employs TRBV10-1 and TRBJ1-5, with TRBD1 as a possible D gene (5 bases). The CDR3 is 13 amino acids. CDR1 and CDR2 from the germline V gene are WNHNN and SYGVQD (reference sequence). The V and J ends lost 4 bases and 6 bases respectively, with 10 bases between them. CDR3 region: CASSAGSGQPQHF. In DNA form, the CDR3 reads TGCGCCAGCAGTGCAGGGTCGGGTCAGCCCCAGCATTTT.

This clonotype was seen many times. The V and J genes are TRBV15 and TRBJ1-5; D is unresolved. CDR3 length: 15 amino acids. Germline CDR1 reads LNHNV; CDR2 reads YYDKDF (reference sequence). The V end was cut by 0 bases, the J end by 5 bases, with 11 bases between. The CDR3 sequence: CATSRDTGSHQPQHF. In nucleotides, the CDR3 is TGTGCCACCAGCAGAGATACGGGATCCCATCAGCCCCAGCATTTT. Supplemented by reference TRBV15 and TRBJ1-5, the full variable domain reads DAMVIQNPRYQVTQFGKPVTLSCSQTLNHNVMYWYQQKSSQAPKLLFHYYDKDFNNEADTPDNFQSRRPNTSFCFLDIRSPGLGDTAMYLCATSRDTGSHQPQHFGDGTRLSIL.

In the case of this clonotype: Given a much more abundant clone one base away, this may be a read error. The chain has TRBV3-1 and TRBJ2-1; 11 bases map to TRBD2. Germline V gene data show CDR1 as LGHDT and CDR2 as YNNKEL (reference sequence). Trimming took 5 bases from V and 7 from J; bases not matched to a gene: 10. The CDR3 is made up of 16 amino acids. The CDR3, as DNA: TGTGCCAGCAGCTCCGGTTCTAGCGGGAGGTTAAATGAGCAGTTCTTC. Its translation: CASSSGSSGRLNEQFF.

The rearrangement links TRBV6-4 to TRBJ2-4; D unresolved. The CDR3 sequence is 16 residues long. V lost 0 bases and J lost 8, with 17 bases in between. The germline CDR1 and CDR2 sequences are MRHNA and SNTAGT. CDR3 sequence: CASSDSKTYPLDIQYF. CDR3 nucleotides: TGTGCCAGCAGTGACTCGAAGACATATCCCCTTGACATTCAGTACTTC.

For this clonotype: A much larger clone differs by one base, so this may be a read error. V usage is TRBV2 and J usage is TRBJ2-1; D is possibly TRBD2 (6 bases). Germline CDR1 and CDR2: SNHLY and FYNNEI. This CDR3 spans 13 amino acids. V was cut by 8 bases and J by 9 bases, with 17 bases left in between. As DNA, the CDR3 is TGTGCCAGCGGGGAGGCCACAGACAGTGAGCAGTTCTTC. Its translation: CASGEATDSEQFF.

The chain employs TRBV7-9 and TRBJ2-1, with 8 bases matching TRBD2. The germline V gene encodes CDR1 SEHNR and CDR2 FQNEAQ (reference sequence). The J segment lost 8 bases and the V segment lost 8 bases, leaving 17 bases of the junction unmatched. This CDR3 contains 16 residues. CDR3 in amino acids: CASPKNGNSGIHEQFF. In DNA form, the CDR3 reads TGTGCCAGCCCCAAAAATGGGAATAGCGGGATTCATGAGCAGTTCTTC.

This clonotype was counted many times. The chain employs TRBV12-3 or TRBV12-4 and TRBJ2-3; 9 bases fit TRBD2. This CDR3 has 14 amino acids. The J segment lost 3 bases and the V segment lost 8 bases, leaving 6 bases of the junction unmatched. This CDR3 is CASAYSGRTDTQYF. The CDR3 nucleotides read TGTGCCAGCGCTTATAGCGGGAGAACAGATACGCAGTATTTT.

This clonotype was picked up many times. This chain links TRBV30 with TRBJ2-1; D possibly corresponds to TRBD2 (6 bases). Germline V lookup: CDR1 GTSNPN, CDR2 SVGIG (reference sequence). The V and J ends lost 3 bases and 5 bases respectively, with 11 bases between them. The CDR3 runs to 13 residues. The CDR3: CAWSQRADNEQFF. CDR3 bases: TGTGCCTGGAGCCAGCGGGCGGACAATGAGCAGTTCTTC.

This clonotype was observed at least ten times. The gene calls are TRBV30 and TRBJ1-5, with D unresolved. The V gene's germline CDR1 is GTSNPN and CDR2 SVGIG (reference sequence). The CDR3 runs to 14 residues. V was trimmed by 2 bases and J by 1 base, leaving 9 bases between them. CDR3 nucleotide sequence: TGTGCCTGGAGTAGACTTGCGAGCAATCAGCCCCAGCATTTT. Translating it yields CAWSRLASNQPQHF.

This clonotype has ten or more counts. The chain employs TRBV7-9 and TRBJ1-6; D uncertain. CDR3 length: 14 residues. Trimming removed 3 bases from V and 5 bases from J, with 8 bases in between. CDR1 and CDR2 from the germline V gene are SEHNR and FQNEAQ (reference sequence). The DNA of the CDR3 is TGTGCCAGCAGCTTCTGGGCCGATAATTCACCCCTCCACTTT. This codes for CASSFWADNSPLHF. Supplemented by reference TRBV7-9 and TRBJ1-6, the full variable domain reads DTGVSQNPRHKITKRGQNVTFRCDPISEHNRLYWYRQTLGQGPEFLTYFQNEAQLEKSRLLSDRFSAERPKGSFSTLEIQRTEQGDSAMYLCASSFWADNSPLHFGNGTRLTVT.

This clonotype has at least ten counts. J is TRBJ2-5 and V is TRBV3-1, with 12 positions matching TRBD2. V was pared by 4 bases and J by 2 bases, with 2 bases of the junction left unmatched. The CDR3 consists of 15 residues. CDR1 is LGHDT and CDR2 is YNNKEL in the germline V gene (reference sequence). CDR3: CASSRTSGRQETQYF. CDR3 DNA: TGTGCCAGCAGCCGAACTAGCGGGAGGCAAGAGACCCAGTACTTC.

This clonotype occurred many times. The chain recombines TRBV2 with TRBJ2-1; D remains ambiguous. Germline CDR1 is SNHLY and CDR2 is FYNNEI. This CDR3 comprises 11 residues. V lost 4 bases to trimming and J lost 8 bases, with 6 bases between them. CDR3 residues: CASSVFHEQFF. As DNA, the CDR3 is TGTGCCAGCAGTGTGTTCCATGAGCAGTTCTTC.

This clonotype has just a few counts. The rearrangement links TRBV6-1 to TRBJ2-3; maybe TRBD1 (5 bases). V lost 3 bases and J 3 bases, leaving 10 bases between the germline ends. CDR3 length equals 14 residues. Germline assignment: CDR1 MNHNS and CDR2 SASEGT. CDR3 in amino acids: CASSEAGKTDTQYF. The CDR3 coding sequence is TGTGCCAGCAGTGAGGCAGGGAAGACAGATACGCAGTATTTT.

The sample holds many counts of this clonotype. CDR3 DNA: TGTGCCAGTAGACAGGGTGATCAGCCCCAGCATTTT. As protein: CASRQGDQPQHF. The gene calls are TRBV6-1 and TRBJ1-5; TRBD1 matches 7 bases. The germline V gene has CDR1 MNHNS and CDR2 SASEGT. The CDR3 sequence is 12 residues long. Trimming took 9 bases from V and 5 from J; bases not matched to a gene: 4.

CDR3 DNA sequence: TGTGCCAGTCCCGTGACAGGGGGGAACTATGGCTACACCTTC. Translated, it gives CASPVTGGNYGYTF. The J gene is TRBJ1-2, the V gene TRBV27; 9 nucleotides match TRBD1. The V gene's germline CDR1 is MNHEY and CDR2 SMNVEV (reference sequence). Losses at the gene ends were 9 bases for V and 2 bases for J; bases not matched to a gene: 7. This CDR3 is built from 14 residues.